Listed here are 5 T cell receptor beta chains from one sample, sequenced in a study of glioma-infiltrating T cells. The iRepertoire nested amplicon-rescue multiplex PCR amplified TCR alpha and beta CDR3s from RNA. From the multiplex PCR reads, TCRdb called clonotypes with MiXCR, one entry per CDR3 protein. This table has more than 110,000 distinct CDR3 sequences, around 40% appearing once. The sample taken for sequencing was glioma tissue, nonneoplastic brain tissue, or PBMCs (not recorded which). The receptors derive from a human donor with low-grade glioma or glioblastoma, undergoing nonglioma brain surgery, or in good health (not recorded which).

The table lists this clonotype with a few counts. The chain links TRBV7-2 to TRBJ2-7; no firm D call. V was pared by 6 bases and J by 0 bases, with 6 bases between. This CDR3 region has 12 residues. Per germline, CDR1 SGHTA and CDR2 FQGNSA. In DNA, the CDR3 is TGTGCCAGCAGTAAAAGCTCCTACGAGCAGTACTTC. Amino acid sequence: CASSKSSYEQYF.

The CDR3 sequence: CAGGRTYEQYF. CDR3 nucleotide sequence: TGTGCCGGGGGACGGACCTACGAGCAGTACTTC. The chain has TRBV2 and TRBJ2-7; the D call may be TRBD1 or TRBD2 (5 bases each). The germline V gene encodes CDR1 SNHLY and CDR2 FYNNEI. V was pared by 11 bases and J by 2 bases, with 10 bases between. The CDR3 totals 11 residues.

Only a few counts were recorded for this clonotype. The chain couples TRBV12-3 or TRBV12-4 to TRBJ1-1, with D maybe TRBD1 (5 bases). This CDR3 is built from 10 residues. The V and J ends lost 6 bases and 10 bases respectively, with 9 bases between them. DNA of the CDR3: TGTGCCAGCAGGGGGACCATAGCTTTCTTT. As protein: CASRGTIAFF.

CDR3 DNA sequence: TGTGCCAGCAGCTCGGACAGGACGTTAAGGCAGTTCTTC. Translated, it gives CASSSDRTLRQFF. The J gene is TRBJ2-1, the V gene TRBV7-2, with 7 bases identical to TRBD1. The CDR3 length is 13 residues. The germline CDR1 and CDR2 sequences are SGHTA and FQGNSA. V lost 4 bases to trimming and J lost 12 bases; unmatched junction nucleotides: 9.

This clonotype came up many times. This chain connects TRBV6-1 to TRBJ2-7; D remains ambiguous. The V gene lost 6 bases and the J gene lost 4 bases, with 7 bases spanning the gap. There are 11 residues in the CDR3. Germline assignment: CDR1 MNHNS and CDR2 SASEGT. DNA for the CDR3: TGTGCCAGCAGCCAGACTTACGAGCAGTACTTC. Amino acids: CASSQTYEQYF.